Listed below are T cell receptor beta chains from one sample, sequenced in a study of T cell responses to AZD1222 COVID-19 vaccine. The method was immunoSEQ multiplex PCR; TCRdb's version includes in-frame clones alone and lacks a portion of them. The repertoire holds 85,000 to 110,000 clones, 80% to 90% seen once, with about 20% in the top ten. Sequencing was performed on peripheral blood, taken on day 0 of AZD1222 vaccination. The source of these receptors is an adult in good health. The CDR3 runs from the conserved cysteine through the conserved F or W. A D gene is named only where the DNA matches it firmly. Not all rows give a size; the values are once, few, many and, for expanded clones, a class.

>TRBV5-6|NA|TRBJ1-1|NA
CASSLDVNTEAFF
TGTGCCAGCAGCTTGGACGTGAACACTGAAGCTTTCTTT
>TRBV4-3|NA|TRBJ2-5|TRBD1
CASSRDRGDWTQYF
TGCGCCAGCAGCCGGGACAGGGGAGATTGGACCCAGTACTTC
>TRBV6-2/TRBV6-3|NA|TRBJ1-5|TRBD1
CASSYSLGTVLSNQPQHF
TGTGCCAGCAGTTACTCGTTGGGGACAGTCCTTAGCAATCAACCCCAGCATTTT
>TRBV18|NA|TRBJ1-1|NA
CASSPNFMGGGTEAFF
TGTGCCAGCTCACCGAATTTTATGGGGGGCGGCACTGAAGCTTTCTTT
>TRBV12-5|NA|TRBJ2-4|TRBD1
CASGLVVVGTGVDIQYF
TGTGCTAGTGGTTTGGTTGTAGTAGGGACAGGGGTAGACATTCAGTACTTC
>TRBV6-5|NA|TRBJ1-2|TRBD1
CASSYSLQGEVYGYTF
TGTGCCAGCAGTTATTCCCTCCAGGGGGAGGTCTATGGCTACACCTTC
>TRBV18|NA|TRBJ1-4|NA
CASSPQDRGEKLFF
TGTGCCAGCTCACCACAAGACCGGGGGGAAAAACTGTTTTTT
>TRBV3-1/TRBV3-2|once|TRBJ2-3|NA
CASSRSGDTQYF
TGTGCCAGCAGCAGGAGTGGGGATACGCAGTATTTT
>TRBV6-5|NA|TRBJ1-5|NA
CASSYTRTGNQPQHF
TGTGCCAGCAGTTACACCCGGACGGGCAATCAGCCCCAGCATTTT
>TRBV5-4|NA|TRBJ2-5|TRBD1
CASSSAGTGLETQYF
TGTGCCAGCAGCTCCGCCGGGACAGGGTTAGAGACCCAGTACTTC
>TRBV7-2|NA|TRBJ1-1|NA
CASSPYGGGTEAFF
TGTGCCAGCAGCCCATATGGGGGTGGAACTGAAGCTTTCTTT
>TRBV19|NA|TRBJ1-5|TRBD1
CASGPGQGRHQPQHF
TGTGCCAGTGGGCCGGGACAGGGAAGGCATCAGCCCCAGCATTTT
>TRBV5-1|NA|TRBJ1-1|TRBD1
CASSLAGTGKNTEAFF
TGCGCCAGCAGCTTGGCAGGGACAGGGAAGAACACTGAAGCTTTCTTT
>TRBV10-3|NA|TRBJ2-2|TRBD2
CASSQREKTGELFF
TGTGCCAGCTCTCAGCGGGAGAAAACCGGGGAGCTGTTTTTT
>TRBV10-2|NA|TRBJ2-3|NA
CASSEGFGGPQYF
TGCGCCAGCAGTGAAGGGTTTGGGGGACCGCAGTATTTT
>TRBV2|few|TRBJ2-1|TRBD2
CASSVAGGSYNEQFF
TGTGCCAGCAGTGTAGCGGGTGGTTCCTACAATGAGCAGTTCTTC
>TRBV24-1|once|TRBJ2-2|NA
CATSDLGGSGPTGELFF
TGTGCCACCAGTGATTTAGGCGGAAGCGGACCCACCGGGGAGCTGTTTTTT